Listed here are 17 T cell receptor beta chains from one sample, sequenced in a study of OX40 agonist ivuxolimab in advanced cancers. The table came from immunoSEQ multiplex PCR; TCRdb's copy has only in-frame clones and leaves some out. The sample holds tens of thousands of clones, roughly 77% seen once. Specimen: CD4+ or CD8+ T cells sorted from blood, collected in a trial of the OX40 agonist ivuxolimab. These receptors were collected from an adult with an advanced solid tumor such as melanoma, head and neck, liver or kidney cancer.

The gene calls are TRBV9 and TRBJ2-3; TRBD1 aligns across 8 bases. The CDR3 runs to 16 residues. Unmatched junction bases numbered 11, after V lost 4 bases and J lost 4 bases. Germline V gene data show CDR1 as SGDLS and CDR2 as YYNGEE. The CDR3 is CASSFRGQSDADTQYF. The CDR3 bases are TGTGCCAGCAGCTTCAGGGGGCAGTCGGATGCAGATACGCAGTATTTT.

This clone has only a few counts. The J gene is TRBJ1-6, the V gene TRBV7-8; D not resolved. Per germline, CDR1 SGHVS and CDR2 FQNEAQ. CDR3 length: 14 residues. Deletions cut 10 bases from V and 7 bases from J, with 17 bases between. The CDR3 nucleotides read TGTGCCACCCACCCCTCTTTAGGGAATTCACCCCTCCACTTT. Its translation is CATHPSLGNSPLHF.

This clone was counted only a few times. CDR3 protein: CASSLISRGNTQYF. For the CDR3, the DNA is TGTGCCAGCAGCTTAATCTCGCGGGGGAACACGCAGTATTTT. J is TRBJ2-3 and V is TRBV13, with TRBD2 matching over 7 bases. After removal of 2 bases from V and 9 bases from J, the junction contained 8 bases not matched to a gene. The CDR3 runs 14 residues. Germline V lookup: CDR1 PRHDT, CDR2 FYEKMQ (reference sequence).

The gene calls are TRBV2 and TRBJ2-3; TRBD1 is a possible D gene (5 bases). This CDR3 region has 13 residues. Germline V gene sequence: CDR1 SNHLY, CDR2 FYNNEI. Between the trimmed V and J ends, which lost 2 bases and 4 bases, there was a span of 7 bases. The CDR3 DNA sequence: TGTGCCAGCAGTGAACTCAGGGCAGATACGCAGTATTTT. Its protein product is CASSELRADTQYF.

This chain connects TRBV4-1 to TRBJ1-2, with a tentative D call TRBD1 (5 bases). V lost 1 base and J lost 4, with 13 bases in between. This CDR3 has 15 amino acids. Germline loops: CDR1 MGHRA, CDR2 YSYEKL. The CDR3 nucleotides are TGCGCCAGCAGCCAAGTCACAGGCCCATCCTATGGCTACACCTTC. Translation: CASSQVTGPSYGYTF.

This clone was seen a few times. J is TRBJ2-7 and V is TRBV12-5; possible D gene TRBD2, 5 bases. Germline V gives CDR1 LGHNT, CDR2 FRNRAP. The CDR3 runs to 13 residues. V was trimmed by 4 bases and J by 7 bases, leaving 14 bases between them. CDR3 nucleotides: TGTGCTAGTGGTTCAGCCCCGGCGGGTGAGCAGTACTTC. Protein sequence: CASGSAPAGEQYF. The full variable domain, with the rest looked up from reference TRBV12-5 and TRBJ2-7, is DARVTQTPRHKVTEMGQEVTMRCQPILGHNTVFWYRQTMMQGLELLAYFRNRAPLDDSGMPKDRFSAEMPDATLATLKIQPSEPRDSAVYFCASGSAPAGEQYFGPGTRLTVT.

Here the CDR3 reads CASSGRNTEAFF. For the CDR3, the DNA is TGTGCCAGCAGCGGTAGGAACACTGAAGCTTTCTTT. V is TRBV5-4 and J is TRBJ1-1; no reliable D call. Germline V gene data show CDR1 as SGHNT and CDR2 as YYREEE (reference sequence). This CDR3 region has 12 residues. The V end was cut by 4 bases, the J end by 1 base, with 5 bases between.

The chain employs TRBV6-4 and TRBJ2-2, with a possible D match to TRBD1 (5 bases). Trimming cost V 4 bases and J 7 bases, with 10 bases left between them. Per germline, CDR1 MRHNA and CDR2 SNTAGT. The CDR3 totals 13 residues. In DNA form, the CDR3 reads TGTGCCAGCAGTGCCCAGGGTGACGGGGAGCTGTTTTTT. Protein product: CASSAQGDGELFF.

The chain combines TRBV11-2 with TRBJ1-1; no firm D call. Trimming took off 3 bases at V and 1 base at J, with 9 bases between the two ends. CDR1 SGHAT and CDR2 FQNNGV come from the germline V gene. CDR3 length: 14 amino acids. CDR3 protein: CASSFSSGNTEAFF. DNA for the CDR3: TGTGCCAGCAGCTTCTCTTCAGGGAACACTGAAGCTTTCTTT.

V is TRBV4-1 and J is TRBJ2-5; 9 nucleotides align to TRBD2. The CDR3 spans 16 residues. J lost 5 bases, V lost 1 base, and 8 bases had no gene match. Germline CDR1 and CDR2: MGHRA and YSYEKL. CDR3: CASSQVGAGGRETQYF. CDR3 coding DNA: TGCGCCAGCAGCCAAGTAGGAGCGGGGGGCCGGGAGACCCAGTACTTC.

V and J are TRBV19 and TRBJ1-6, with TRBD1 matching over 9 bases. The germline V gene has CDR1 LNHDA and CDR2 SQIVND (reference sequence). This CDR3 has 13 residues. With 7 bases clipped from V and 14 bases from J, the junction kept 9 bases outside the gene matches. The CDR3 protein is CASMGQGRSSLHF. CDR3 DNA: TGTGCCAGTATGGGACAGGGACGAAGTTCCCTCCACTTT.

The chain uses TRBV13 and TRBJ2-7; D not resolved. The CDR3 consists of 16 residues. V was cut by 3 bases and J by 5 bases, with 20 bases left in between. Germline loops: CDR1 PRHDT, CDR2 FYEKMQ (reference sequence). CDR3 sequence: CASSFNLEPAGNEQYF. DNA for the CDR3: TGTGCCAGCAGCTTCAACCTGGAACCGGCCGGAAACGAGCAGTACTTC.

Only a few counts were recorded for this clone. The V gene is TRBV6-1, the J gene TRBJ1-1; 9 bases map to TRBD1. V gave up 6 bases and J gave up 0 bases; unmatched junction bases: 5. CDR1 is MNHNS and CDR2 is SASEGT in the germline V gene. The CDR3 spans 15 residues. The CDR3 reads CASSKQGAMNTEAFF. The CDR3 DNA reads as TGTGCCAGCAGCAAACAGGGGGCGATGAACACTGAAGCTTTCTTT.

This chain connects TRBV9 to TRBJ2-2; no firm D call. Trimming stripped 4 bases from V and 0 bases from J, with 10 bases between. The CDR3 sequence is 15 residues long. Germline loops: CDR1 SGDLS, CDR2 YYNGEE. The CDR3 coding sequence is TGTGCCAGCAGCTCCGGTATAGCGAACACCGGGGAGCTGTTTTTT. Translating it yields CASSSGIANTGELFF.

DNA of the CDR3: TGTGCCAGTAGTCACAGGGGGGCTGGCTACACCTTC. It translates to CASSHRGAGYTF. V usage is TRBV19 and J usage is TRBJ1-2; 8 nucleotides agree with TRBD1. The CDR3 totals 12 residues. The germline V gene has CDR1 LNHDA and CDR2 SQIVND (reference sequence). J was trimmed by 7 bases and V by 5 bases; bases with no gene match: 3.

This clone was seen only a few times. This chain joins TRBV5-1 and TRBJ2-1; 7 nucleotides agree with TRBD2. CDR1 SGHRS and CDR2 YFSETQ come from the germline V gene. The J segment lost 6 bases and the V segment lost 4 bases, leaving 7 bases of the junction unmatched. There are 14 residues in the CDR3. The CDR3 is CASSAGEQTNEQFF. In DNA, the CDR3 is TGCGCCAGCAGCGCGGGGGAACAAACCAATGAGCAGTTCTTC.

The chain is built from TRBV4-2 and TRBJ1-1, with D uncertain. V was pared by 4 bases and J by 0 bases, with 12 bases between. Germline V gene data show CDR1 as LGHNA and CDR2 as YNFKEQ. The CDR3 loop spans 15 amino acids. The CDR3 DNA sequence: TGTGCCAGCAGCCTCAGTAGGGAGGTGAACACTGAAGCTTTCTTT. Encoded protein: CASSLSREVNTEAFF.